One and the same sample provided the 27 T cell receptor beta chains below, sequenced in a study of cytomegalovirus exposure and HLA in healthy donors. PCR amplification relied on 60 Vbeta primers (plus 13 Jbeta primers). Sequencing used immunoSEQ multiplex PCR; TCRdb keeps in-frame clones, though not all of them. The sample consists of approximately 160,000 clones, approximately 62% of them appearing once. Sample: PBMCs. Receptor source: a man aged 45-65 years in good health and CMV-seronegative.

The J gene is TRBJ1-1, the V gene TRBV6-5; D gene ambiguous. The germline CDR1 and CDR2 sequences are MNHEY and SVGAGI. The CDR3 has 14 amino acids. Trimming shortened V by 6 bases and J by 1 base, and 12 bases separated the two germline ends. For the CDR3, the DNA is TGTGCCAGCAGAGCCCCATCAGGGAACACTGAAGCTTTCTTT. It translates to CASRAPSGNTEAFF.

This clone is judged medium-sized. The chain links TRBV12-5 to TRBJ1-4; possibly TRBD1 for D (5 bases). CDR1 and CDR2 from the germline V gene are LGHNT and FRNRAP. Trimming removed 0 bases at V and 0 bases at J, with 20 bases between. This CDR3 comprises 20 residues. The CDR3 loop is CASGLVPLPKDSATNEKLFF. The CDR3 coding sequence is TGTGCTAGTGGTTTGGTGCCCCTCCCAAAAGACAGCGCAACTAATGAAAAACTGTTTTTT.

The V gene is TRBV28, the J gene TRBJ2-7; D possibly corresponds to TRBD2 (6 bases). The germline CDR1 and CDR2 sequences are MDHEN and SYDVKM. The length of the CDR3 is 17 residues. Trimming cost V 8 bases and J 0 bases, with 23 bases left between them. CDR3 loop: CASPPRGLVPPSYEQYF. Written as DNA, the CDR3 is TGTGCCAGCCCCCCGCGGGGTTTGGTACCCCCCTCCTACGAGCAGTACTTC.

V is TRBV7-9 and J is TRBJ1-3; maybe TRBD1 (5 bases). CDR3 length: 16 residues. The germline V gene has CDR1 SEHNR and CDR2 FQNEAQ (reference sequence). V gave up 3 bases and J gave up 0 bases, with 12 bases separating them. CDR3 coding DNA: TGTGCCAGCAGCTTCGGGGGGACGGACTCTGGAAACACCATATATTTT. This gives the protein CASSFGGTDSGNTIYF.

For the CDR3, the DNA is TGTGCCAGCAGCGTGGGGACTAGCGGGTCCACAGATACGCAGTATTTT. This encodes CASSVGTSGSTDTQYF. The chain links TRBV5-8 to TRBJ2-3; TRBD2 matches at 12 bases. From germline, CDR1 is SGHTS and CDR2 YDEGEE. This CDR3 spans 16 amino acids. After removal of 4 bases from V and 2 bases from J, the junction contained 5 bases not matched to a gene.

The V gene is TRBV27, the J gene TRBJ1-5, with TRBD1 as a possible D gene (5 bases). V lost 5 bases to trimming and J lost 1 base, with 15 bases between them. In germline, CDR1 is MNHEY, CDR2 SMNVEV (reference sequence). The CDR3 extends over 16 amino acids. The CDR3 DNA reads as TGTGCCAGCAGTCCATGGGAGGGGCAGAGCAATCAGCCCCAGCATTTT. Amino acid sequence: CASSPWEGQSNQPQHF.

This clone was observed a handful of times. The V call is TRBV6-1, the J call TRBJ1-6; possible D gene TRBD1, 5 bases. Trimming removed 8 bases at V and 3 bases at J, with 11 bases between. The CDR3 sequence is 14 residues long. CDR1 is MNHNS, CDR2 SASEGT, per germline. The CDR3 DNA follows: TGTGCCAGCGACAGACCGATCTATAATTCACCCCTCCACTTT. Its translation is CASDRPIYNSPLHF.

V usage is TRBV5-1 and J usage is TRBJ2-3, with 8 bases identical to TRBD2. The CDR3 is 18 amino acids. V shed 0 bases, J shed 5 bases, and the junction held 14 bases outside the gene matches. CDR1 SGHRS and CDR2 YFSETQ come from the germline V gene. In DNA form, the CDR3 reads TGCGCCAGCAGCTTGGTGGAGGGCGGGGGGCCCGGGCGAGATACGCAGTATTTT. It specifies CASSLVEGGGPGRDTQYF.

This clone was recorded a few times. V usage is TRBV5-4 and J usage is TRBJ2-2; 12 nucleotides match TRBD2. Germline loops: CDR1 SGHNT, CDR2 YYREEE (reference sequence). The ends lost 3 bases at V and 5 bases at J; junction bases unmatched: 5. There are 16 residues in the CDR3. The CDR3 sequence: CASSSTTSGRTGELFF. The CDR3 nucleotides are TGTGCCAGCAGCTCCACTACTAGCGGGAGGACCGGGGAGCTGTTTTTT.

The chain uses TRBV6-6 and TRBJ1-2; 7 nucleotides align to TRBD1. Germline CDR1 MNHNY, CDR2 SVGAGI (reference sequence). The CDR3 sequence is 16 residues long. Trimming took 3 bases from V and 2 from J; bases not matched to a gene: 9. The CDR3 here is CASSYPGTERNYGYTF. CDR3 nucleotides: TGTGCCAGCAGTTATCCCGGGACAGAGAGGAACTATGGCTACACCTTC.

V is TRBV9 and J is TRBJ2-3; TRBD1 matches 8 bases. V was pared by 5 bases and J by 1 base, with 3 bases of the junction left unmatched. This CDR3 has 14 amino acids. Per the germline V gene, CDR1 is SGDLS and CDR2 is YYNGEE. In DNA, the CDR3 is TGTGCCAGCAGTACGACAGGGGGCACAGATACGCAGTATTTT. Translated, it gives CASSTTGGTDTQYF.

The V gene is TRBV19, the J gene TRBJ1-1; 10 positions agree with TRBD1. With 11 bases clipped from V and 7 bases from J, the junction kept 4 bases outside the gene matches. Germline assignment: CDR1 LNHDA and CDR2 SQIVND (reference sequence). This CDR3 is built from 11 residues. CDR3 amino acids: CAGGQGNEAFF. CDR3 in DNA: TGTGCCGGGGGACAGGGGAATGAAGCTTTCTTT.

J is TRBJ1-1 and V is TRBV6-5, with D uncertain. Germline loops: CDR1 MNHEY, CDR2 SVGAGI. This CDR3 spans 13 amino acids. V was trimmed by 1 base and J by 1 base, leaving 4 bases between them. CDR3 in DNA: TGTGCCAGCAGTTACTATAAGAACACTGAAGCTTTCTTT. Protein: CASSYYKNTEAFF.

The V and J genes are TRBV10-3 and TRBJ2-7, with 9 positions matching TRBD1. V lost 10 bases, J lost 7 bases, and 11 bases stayed unmatched. This CDR3 has 13 amino acids. Per germline, CDR1 ENHRY and CDR2 SYGVKD. The CDR3 sequence: CATRDREAGEQYF. For the CDR3, the DNA is TGTGCCACGCGGGACAGGGAAGCGGGGGAGCAGTACTTC.

This clone was seen only a few times. The chain employs TRBV6-1 and TRBJ1-2; 8 bases align to TRBD1. Germline V lookup: CDR1 MNHNS, CDR2 SASEGT. V trimming: 2 bases; J trimming: 3 bases; junction bases outside the gene matches: 11. The CDR3 length is 17 residues. CDR3 DNA: TGTGCCAGCAGTGAATTTCGTATGGGGACAGGCGACTATGGCTACACCTTC. It specifies CASSEFRMGTGDYGYTF.

This chain connects TRBV6-6 to TRBJ1-1; D is possibly TRBD1 (6 bases). The CDR3 covers 14 residues. The V end was cut by 5 bases, the J end by 1 base, with 11 bases between. Germline-derived CDR1 and CDR2 are MNHNY and SVGAGI (reference sequence). The CDR3 nucleotides are TGTGCCAGCAGTACGATGGGGGCGAACACTGAAGCTTTCTTT. Residues: CASSTMGANTEAFF.

This rearrangement joins TRBV6-1 to TRBJ1-2; 9 bases are a match to TRBD1. Unmatched junction bases numbered 10, after V lost 4 bases and J lost 7 bases. The germline V gene has CDR1 MNHNS and CDR2 SASEGT. This CDR3 region has 15 residues. CDR3 protein: CASSGGQGYFLGYTF. CDR3 sequence (DNA): TGTGCCAGCAGTGGGGGACAGGGCTATTTCCTTGGCTACACCTTC.

This chain connects TRBV5-6 to TRBJ1-6, with 7 bases lining up with TRBD1. The CDR3 extends over 15 amino acids. Germline CDR1 and CDR2: SGHDT and YYEEEE. V lost 0 bases, J lost 6 bases, and 3 bases stayed unmatched. CDR3 DNA: TGTGCCAGCAGCTTGGGGCCAGGGGGTAATTCACCCCTCCACTTT. This sequence encodes CASSLGPGGNSPLHF.

Remarks on this clone: No conserved phenylalanine or tryptophan ends this CDR3, so it is likely a read error. The J gene is TRBJ1-2, the V gene TRBV25-1, with 7 positions matching TRBD1. The CDR3 has 13 residues. Germline V gives CDR1 MGHDK, CDR2 SYGVNS. Germline trimming cut 6 bases from V and 5 bases from J; bases unmatched to any gene: 6. CDR3 residues: CASSQGDRYGYTL. CDR3 DNA: TGTGCCAGCAGCCAGGGGGATAGGTATGGCTACACCCTC.

The J gene is TRBJ1-1, the V gene TRBV10-3, with a possible D match to TRBD1 (6 bases). With 2 bases removed from V and 1 base from J, the gap between germline ends came to 8 bases. The CDR3 covers 14 residues. Looked up from germline, CDR1 is ENHRY and CDR2 is SYGVKD. The CDR3 nucleotides read TGTGCCATCAGTGAGATCAGGGGGAACACTGAAGCTTTCTTT. Its translation is CAISEIRGNTEAFF.

Only one count was recorded for this clone. This chain connects TRBV10-2 to TRBJ2-5; 11 bases line up with TRBD2. This CDR3 spans 16 amino acids. Trimming at V came to 4 bases and at J to 1 base, leaving 5 bases not matched to a gene. The germline V gene has CDR1 WSHSY and CDR2 SAAADI. As DNA, the CDR3 is TGCGCCAGCAGTGGAAAGGGACTAGCGGCCCAAGAGACCCAGTACTTC. Translating gives CASSGKGLAAQETQYF.

This sequence joins TRBV4-3 and TRBJ2-1, with a possible D match to TRBD2 (6 bases). CDR1 and CDR2 from the germline V gene are LGHNA and YSLEER. V lost 1 base and J lost 1, with 11 bases in between. This CDR3 has 16 residues. CDR3 coding DNA: TGCGCCAGCAGCCAAGGGCTAGCGATATCCTACAATGAGCAGTTCTTC. This translates into CASSQGLAISYNEQFF.

This clone has just one count. J is TRBJ2-6 and V is TRBV5-6; D is unclear. The CDR3 spans 15 residues. In germline, CDR1 is SGHDT, CDR2 YYEEEE. The germline V and J ends were trimmed by 2 bases and 0 bases, with 6 bases remaining between them. The CDR3: CASSFGSSGANVLTF. As DNA, the CDR3 is TGTGCCAGCAGCTTCGGGTCCTCTGGGGCCAACGTCCTGACTTTC.

With respect to this clone: Additional DNA sequences in this sample encode the identical CDR3. The chain carries TRBV2 and TRBJ1-2, with 8 bases identical to TRBD1. The CDR3 is 13 amino acids. V lost 3 bases to trimming and J lost 3 bases; unmatched junction nucleotides: 0. Germline CDR1 reads SNHLY; CDR2 reads FYNNEI. The CDR3 DNA reads as TGTGCCAGCAGTGAGACAGGGGACTATGGCTACACCTTC. Translated, it gives CASSETGDYGYTF.

V gene TRBV4-1 combines with J gene TRBJ2-5; D not resolved. Germline lookup yields CDR1 MGHRA and CDR2 YSYEKL. The CDR3 loop spans 13 amino acids. The germline V and J ends were trimmed by 2 bases and 2 bases, with 6 bases remaining between them. The CDR3 DNA follows: TGCGCCAGCAGCCAACTACCACAAGAGACCCAGTACTTC. Residues: CASSQLPQETQYF.

This clone was seen more than once but under ten times. The chain couples TRBV5-1 to TRBJ2-1, with 11 nucleotides matching TRBD1. With 3 bases clipped from V and 10 bases from J, the junction kept 9 bases outside the gene matches. Germline assignment: CDR1 SGHRS and CDR2 YFSETQ. This CDR3 contains 15 residues. The CDR3 spells CASSSTGTGGHEQFF. The CDR3, as DNA: TGCGCCAGCAGCTCCACCGGGACAGGGGGTCACGAGCAGTTCTTC.

The V and J genes are TRBV5-1 and TRBJ2-3, with D unclear. The germline V and J ends were trimmed by 3 bases and 5 bases, with 7 bases remaining between them. Germline V gene sequence: CDR1 SGHRS, CDR2 YFSETQ. This CDR3 region has 12 residues. This chain's CDR3 is CASSSLQDTQYF. CDR3 DNA sequence: TGCGCCAGCAGCTCACTTCAAGATACGCAGTATTTT. Drawing the rest from reference TRBV5-1 and TRBJ2-3, the complete variable domain is KAGVTQTPRYLIKTRGQQVTLSCSPISGHRSVSWYQQTPGQGLQFLFEYFSETQRNKGNFPGRFSGRQFSNSRSEMNVSTLELGDSALYLCASSSLQDTQYFGPGTRLTVL.